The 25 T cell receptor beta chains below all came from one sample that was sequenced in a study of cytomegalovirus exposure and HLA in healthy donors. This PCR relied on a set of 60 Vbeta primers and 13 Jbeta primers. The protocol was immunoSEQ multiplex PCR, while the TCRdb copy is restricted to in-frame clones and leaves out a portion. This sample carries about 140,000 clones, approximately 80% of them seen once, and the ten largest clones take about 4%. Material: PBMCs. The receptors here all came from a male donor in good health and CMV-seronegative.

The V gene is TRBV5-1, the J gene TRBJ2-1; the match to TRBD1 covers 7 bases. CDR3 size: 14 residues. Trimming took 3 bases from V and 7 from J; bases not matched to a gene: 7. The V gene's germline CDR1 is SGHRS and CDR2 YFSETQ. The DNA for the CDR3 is TGCGCCAGCAGCTCGGGACAGATGGGGAATGAGCAGTTCTTC. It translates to CASSSGQMGNEQFF.

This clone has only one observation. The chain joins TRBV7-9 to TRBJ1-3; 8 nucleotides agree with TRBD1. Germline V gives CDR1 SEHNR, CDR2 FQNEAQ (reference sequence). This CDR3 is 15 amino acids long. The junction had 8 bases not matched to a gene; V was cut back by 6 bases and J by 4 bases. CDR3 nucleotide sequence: TGTGCCAGCAGATTACCGGACAGGGTCGGAAACACCATATATTTT. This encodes CASRLPDRVGNTIYF.

For the CDR3, the DNA is TGTGCCAGCAGCTTGGCCTTGCGGGGGTACAATGAGCAGTTCTTC. Protein sequence: CASSLALRGYNEQFF. The V and J genes are TRBV5-4 and TRBJ2-1; TRBD2 agrees at 7 bases. Germline trimming cut 0 bases from V and 4 bases from J; bases unmatched to any gene: 4. Germline loops: CDR1 SGHNT, CDR2 YYREEE (reference sequence). CDR3 length: 15 residues.

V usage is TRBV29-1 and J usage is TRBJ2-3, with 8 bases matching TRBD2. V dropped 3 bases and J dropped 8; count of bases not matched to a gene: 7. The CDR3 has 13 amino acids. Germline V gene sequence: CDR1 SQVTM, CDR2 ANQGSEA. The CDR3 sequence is CSVEVTSAGTQYF. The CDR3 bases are TGCAGCGTTGAGGTGACTAGCGCGGGTACGCAGTATTTT.

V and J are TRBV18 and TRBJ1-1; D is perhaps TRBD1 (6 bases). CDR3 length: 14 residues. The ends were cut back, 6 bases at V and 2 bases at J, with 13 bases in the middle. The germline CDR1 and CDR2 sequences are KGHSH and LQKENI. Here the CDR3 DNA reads TGTGCCAGCTCGGACCGACAGGCCAACACTGAAGCTTTCTTT. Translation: CASSDRQANTEAFF.

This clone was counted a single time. CDR3 sequence reads: CSVGRDEQYF. The CDR3 coding sequence is TGCAGCGTTGGCAGGGACGAGCAGTACTTC. The chain couples TRBV29-1 to TRBJ2-7; D is perhaps TRBD1 (5 bases). This CDR3 has 10 amino acids. Between the trimmed V and J ends, which lost 4 bases and 5 bases, there was a span of 6 bases. CDR1 SQVTM and CDR2 ANQGSEA come from the germline V gene.

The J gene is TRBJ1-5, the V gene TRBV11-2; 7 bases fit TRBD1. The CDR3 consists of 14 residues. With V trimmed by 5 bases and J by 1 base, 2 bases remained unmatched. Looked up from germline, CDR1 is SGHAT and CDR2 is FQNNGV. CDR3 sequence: CASSPGQSNQPQHF. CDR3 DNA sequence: TGTGCCAGCAGCCCGGGACAGAGCAATCAGCCCCAGCATTTT.

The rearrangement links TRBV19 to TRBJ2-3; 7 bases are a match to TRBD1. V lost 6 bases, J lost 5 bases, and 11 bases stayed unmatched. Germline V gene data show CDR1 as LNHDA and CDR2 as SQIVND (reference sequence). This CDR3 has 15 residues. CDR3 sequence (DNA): TGTGCCAGTAGCCGAAACAGGGGTGGTGAAGATACGCAGTATTTT. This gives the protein CASSRNRGGEDTQYF.

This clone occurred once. The CDR3 loop is CASSLGGGPTYEQYF. CDR3 DNA: TGTGCCAGCAGCTTAGGGGGGGGTCCAACCTACGAGCAGTACTTC. The gene calls are TRBV7-2 and TRBJ2-7; TRBD2 matches at 7 bases. Germline-derived CDR1 and CDR2 are SGHTA and FQGNSA. The CDR3 is 15 residues long. V lost 1 base to trimming and J lost 2 bases; unmatched junction nucleotides: 5. Drawing the rest from reference TRBV7-2 and TRBJ2-7, the complete variable domain is GAGVSQSPSNKVTEKGKDVELRCDPISGHTALYWYRQSLGQGLEFLIYFQGNSAPDKSGLPSDRFSAERTGGSVSTLTIQRTQQEDSAVYLCASSLGGGPTYEQYFGPGTRLTVT.

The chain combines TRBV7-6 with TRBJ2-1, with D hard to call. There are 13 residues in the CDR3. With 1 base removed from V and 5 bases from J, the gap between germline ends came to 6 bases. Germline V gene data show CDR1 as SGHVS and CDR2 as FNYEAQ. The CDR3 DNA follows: TGTGCCAGCAGCTTAGAACTACACAATGAGCAGTTCTTC. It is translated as CASSLELHNEQFF.

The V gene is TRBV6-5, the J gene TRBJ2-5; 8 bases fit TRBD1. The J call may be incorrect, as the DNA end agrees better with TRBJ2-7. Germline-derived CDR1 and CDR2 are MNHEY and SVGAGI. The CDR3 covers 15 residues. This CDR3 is CASSRTGISSYEQYF. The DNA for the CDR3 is TGTGCCAGCAGCCGGACAGGGATCAGCTCCTACGAGCAGTACTTC.

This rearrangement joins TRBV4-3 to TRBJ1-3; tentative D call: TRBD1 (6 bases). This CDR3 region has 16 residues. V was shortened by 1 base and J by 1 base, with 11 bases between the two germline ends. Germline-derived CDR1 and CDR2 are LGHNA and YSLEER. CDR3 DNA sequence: TGCGCCAGCAGCCAAGTTATAACAGGGTCTGGAAACACCATATATTTT. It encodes CASSQVITGSGNTIYF.

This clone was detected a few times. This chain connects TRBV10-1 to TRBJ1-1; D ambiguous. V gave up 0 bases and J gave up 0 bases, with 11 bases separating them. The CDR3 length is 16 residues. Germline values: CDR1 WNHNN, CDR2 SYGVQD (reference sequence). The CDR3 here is CASSESEGPMNTEAFF. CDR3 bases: TGCGCCAGCAGTGAGTCGGAGGGTCCTATGAACACTGAAGCTTTCTTT.

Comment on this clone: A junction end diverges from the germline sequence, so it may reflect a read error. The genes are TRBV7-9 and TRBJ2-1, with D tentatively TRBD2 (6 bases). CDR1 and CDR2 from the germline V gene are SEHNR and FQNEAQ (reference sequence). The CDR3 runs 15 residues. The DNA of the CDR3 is TGTTCCAGCAGCTCTTTAGGGGAGGCATACAATGAGCAGTTCTTC. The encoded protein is CSSSSLGEAYNEQFF.

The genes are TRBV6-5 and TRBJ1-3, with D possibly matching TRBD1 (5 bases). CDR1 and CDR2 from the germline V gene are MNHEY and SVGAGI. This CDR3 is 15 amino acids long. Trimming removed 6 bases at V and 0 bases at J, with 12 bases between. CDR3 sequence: CASRATGYSGNTIYF. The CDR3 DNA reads TGTGCCAGCAGGGCAACAGGCTACTCTGGAAACACCATATATTTT.

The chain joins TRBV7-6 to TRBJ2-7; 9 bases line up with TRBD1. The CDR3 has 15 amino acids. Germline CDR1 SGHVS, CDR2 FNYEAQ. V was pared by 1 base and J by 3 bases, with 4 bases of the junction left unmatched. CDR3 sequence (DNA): TGTGCCAGCAGCTTAGGGACAGGGGCTGGCTACGAGCAGTACTTC. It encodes CASSLGTGAGYEQYF.

The CDR3 loop is CATSGRRLVSNEQFF. The CDR3 DNA follows: TGTGCCACCAGCGGCCGCCGACTAGTTTCCAATGAGCAGTTCTTC. This chain uses TRBV15 with TRBJ2-1, with D maybe TRBD2 (6 bases). Trimming removed 5 bases from V and 6 bases from J, with 17 bases in between. This CDR3 contains 15 residues. Germline assignment: CDR1 LNHNV and CDR2 YYDKDF (reference sequence).

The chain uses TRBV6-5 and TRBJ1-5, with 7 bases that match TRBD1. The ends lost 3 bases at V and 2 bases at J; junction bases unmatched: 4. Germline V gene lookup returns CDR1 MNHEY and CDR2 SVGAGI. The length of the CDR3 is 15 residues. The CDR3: CASSYRTGRNQPQHF. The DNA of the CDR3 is TGTGCCAGCAGTTATCGGACAGGACGCAATCAGCCCCAGCATTTT.

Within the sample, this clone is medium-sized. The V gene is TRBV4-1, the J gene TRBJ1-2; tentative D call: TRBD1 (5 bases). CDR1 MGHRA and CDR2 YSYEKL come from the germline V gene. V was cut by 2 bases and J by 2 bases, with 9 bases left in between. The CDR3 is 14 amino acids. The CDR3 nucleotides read TGCGCCAGCAGCCAATTACAGGAGAACTATGGCTACACCTTC. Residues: CASSQLQENYGYTF.

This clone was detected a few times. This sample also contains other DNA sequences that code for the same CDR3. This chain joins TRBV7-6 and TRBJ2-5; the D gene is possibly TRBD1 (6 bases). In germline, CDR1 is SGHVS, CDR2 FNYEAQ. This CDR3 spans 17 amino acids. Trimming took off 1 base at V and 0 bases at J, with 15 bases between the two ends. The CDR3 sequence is CASSLVLTGSYQETQYF. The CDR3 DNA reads TGTGCCAGCAGCTTAGTTCTGACAGGTTCATACCAAGAGACCCAGTACTTC.

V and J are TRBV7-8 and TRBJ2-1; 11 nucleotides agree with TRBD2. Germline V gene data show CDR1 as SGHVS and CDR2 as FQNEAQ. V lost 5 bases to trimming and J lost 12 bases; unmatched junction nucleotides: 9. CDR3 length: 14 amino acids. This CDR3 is CASSTGLAGPPQFF. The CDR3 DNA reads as TGTGCCAGCAGCACCGGACTAGCGGGTCCCCCGCAGTTCTTC.

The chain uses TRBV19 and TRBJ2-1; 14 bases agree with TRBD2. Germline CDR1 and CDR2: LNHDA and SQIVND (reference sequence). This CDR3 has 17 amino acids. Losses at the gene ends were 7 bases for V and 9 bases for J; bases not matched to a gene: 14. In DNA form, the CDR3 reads TGTGCCAGTATTAATCGTGGACTAGCGGGAGGATACGGTGAGCAGTTCTTC. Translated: CASINRGLAGGYGEQFF. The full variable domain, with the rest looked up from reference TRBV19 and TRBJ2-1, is DGGITQSPKYLFRKEGQNVTLSCEQNLNHDAMYWYRQDPGQGLRLIYYSQIVNDFQKGDIAEGYSVSREKKESFPLTVTSAQKNPTAFYLCASINRGLAGGYGEQFFGPGTRLTVL.

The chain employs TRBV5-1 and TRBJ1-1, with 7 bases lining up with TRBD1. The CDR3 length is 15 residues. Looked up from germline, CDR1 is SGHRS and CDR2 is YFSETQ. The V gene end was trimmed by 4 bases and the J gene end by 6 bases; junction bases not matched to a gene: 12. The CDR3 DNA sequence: TGCGCCAGCAGCGGCACAGGGGTAGAAGTCCCTGAAGCTTTCTTT. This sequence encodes CASSGTGVEVPEAFF.

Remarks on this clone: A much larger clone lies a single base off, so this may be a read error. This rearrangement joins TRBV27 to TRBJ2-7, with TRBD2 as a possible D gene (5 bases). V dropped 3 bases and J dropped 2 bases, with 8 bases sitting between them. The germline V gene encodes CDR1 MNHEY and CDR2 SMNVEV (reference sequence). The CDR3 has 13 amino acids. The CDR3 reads CASSLERTYEQYF. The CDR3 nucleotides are TGTGCCAGCAGTTTGGAGCGGACCTACGAGCAGTACTTC.

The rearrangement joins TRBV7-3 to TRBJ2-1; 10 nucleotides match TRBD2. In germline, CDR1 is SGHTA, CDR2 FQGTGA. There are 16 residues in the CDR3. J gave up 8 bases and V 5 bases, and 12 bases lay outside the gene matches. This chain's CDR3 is CASSHERGGRQYEQFF. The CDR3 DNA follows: TGTGCCAGCAGCCACGAGCGGGGGGGCCGACAATATGAGCAGTTCTTC.